This T cell receptor beta chain was retrieved from a study of blood T cell repertoires in COVID-19. Background on the study: Symptom resolution, clearance, or two negative PCRs marked the recovered donors of Cohort 3.

V lost 5 bases and J lost 2, with 12 bases in between. The CDR3 has 14 amino acids. Germline CDR1 reads MDHEN; CDR2 reads SYDVKM. Per the authors' pipeline: Nucleated cell counts were estimated from reference gene primer amplification. The method was immunoSEQ multiplex PCR; TCRdb's version includes in-frame clones alone and lacks a portion of them. The DNA was the basis for D and trimming; V, J and clone size are from that table. The sample yields 150,000 to 200,000 clones, approximately 90% seen once. This rearrangement joins TRBV28 to TRBJ1-1, with D possibly being TRBD1 (6 bases). The receptor's source is a woman between 40 and 55 years old in a cohort exposed to, infected with or recovered from COVID-19 (not recorded which). Sequences were obtained from PBMCs or T cells enriched from blood (not recorded which). The CDR3 nucleotides are TGTGCCAGCAGTACTGGACAGAGAAACACTGAAGCTTTCTTT. As protein: CASSTGQRNTEAFF.